The subject of this entry is one T cell receptor beta chain. Here immunoSEQ multiplex PCR was the method, and the copy in TCRdb shows in-frame clones only, minus some. The table records about 35,000 clones, roughly 84% of them present only once. The sample comes from a study of OX40 agonist ivuxolimab in advanced cancers. This sample comprised CD4+ or CD8+ T cells sorted from blood, obtained in a trial of the OX40 agonist ivuxolimab. This clonotype was sampled from an adult with an advanced solid tumor such as melanoma, head and neck, liver or kidney cancer.

CDR3 DNA: TGTGCCAGCAGACTAGCGGGTAGCCACGAGCAGTACTTC. Protein sequence: CASRLAGSHEQYF. The V and J genes are TRBV25-1 and TRBJ2-7, with TRBD2 matching over 9 bases. Germline V lookup: CDR1 MGHDK, CDR2 SYGVNS. The CDR3 loop spans 13 amino acids. V shed 6 bases and J 5 bases; nucleotides not matched to a gene: 5.